This is a list of T cell receptor beta chains from one sample in a study of blood T cell repertoires in COVID-19. TCRdb keeps only in-frame clones here, not all; method: immunoSEQ multiplex PCR. The sample lists fewer than 200,000 clones, about 86% seen once, with about 9.6% in the top ten. The material sequenced was peripheral blood. These receptor sequences come from a man aged 50 to 60 with active or convalescent COVID-19. The CDR3 runs from the conserved cysteine through the conserved F or W. The order of the fields is D gene, CDR3 length, J gene, V gene, CDR3 protein. D genes are given only for firm matches.

>-|14|TRBJ1-5|TRBV7-9
CASSFAGFNQPQHF
>-|14|TRBJ2-2|TRBV21-1
CASSKASGAGELFF
>TRBD1|14|TRBJ1-3|TRBV19
CASSRTGAMDTIYF
>TRBD1|15|TRBJ1-5|TRBV6-5
CASRRQGASNQPQHF
>TRBD2|12|TRBJ2-1|TRBV9
CASSARGLEQFF
>TRBD2|17|TRBJ2-1|TRBV7-3
CASSLTAQREGSNEQFF
>TRBD1|14|TRBJ1-2|TRBV19
CASSIPGGNYGYTF
>TRBD1|13|TRBJ1-1|TRBV5-1
CASSLAGGDLAFF
>-|12|TRBJ1-1|TRBV30
CAWRRRVTEAFF
>-|14|TRBJ1-2|TRBV28
CATSRGDRTYGYTF
>TRBD1|11|TRBJ1-2|TRBV12-3/TRBV12-4
CASSRTGQYTF
>-|12|TRBJ1-5|TRBV30
CAWREGNQPQHF
>-|16|TRBJ2-7|TRBV5-1
CASSPAGISVSYEQYF
>-|15|TRBJ1-2|TRBV19
CASSMGAGALYGYTF
>-|16|TRBJ1-5|TRBV28
CASRTPGDTSNQPQHF
>TRBD2|13|TRBJ2-7|TRBV28
CASKELAEAEQYF
>-|13|TRBJ1-2|TRBV7-9
CASSLAEVYGYTF
>-|15|TRBJ1-3|TRBV6-5
CASSYSRGVGNTIYF
>-|14|TRBJ1-2|TRBV5-6
CASSLFAGDRGYTF
>TRBD2|16|TRBJ2-2|TRBV24-1
CATSDWGSGSTGELFF
>-|13|TRBJ2-5|TRBV7-2
CASSFFLRETQYF
>-|12|TRBJ1-2|TRBV20-1
CSASRGQYGYTF
>TRBD1|18|TRBJ2-2|TRBV5-4
CASSPGYAGTENTGELFF
>-|12|TRBJ2-3|TRBV7-2
CASSLTRDTQYF
>-|16|TRBJ1-6|TRBV28
CASSLWADFERSPLHF
>-|11|TRBJ2-7|TRBV6-5
CASNRLYEQYF
>TRBD2|17|TRBJ2-2|TRBV3-1/TRBV3-2
CASSQDRSSGITGELFF
>-|13|TRBJ2-5|TRBV7-9
CASSFGQAETQYF
>TRBD1|15|TRBJ2-3|TRBV13
CASSSGQGAADTQYF
>-|15|TRBJ2-1|TRBV7-3
CASSPSLTRNNEQFF
>TRBD1|14|TRBJ2-3|TRBV28
CASSLDRDTDTQYF
>-|13|TRBJ2-3|TRBV7-3
CASSSSWTDTQYF
>-|15|TRBJ2-5|TRBV14
CASSPTWGPRETQYF
>TRBD1|14|TRBJ2-7|TRBV3-1/TRBV3-2
CASSPGQGLHEQYF
>TRBD1|15|TRBJ2-7|TRBV7-3
CASSSPDRGVLEQYF
>TRBD1|14|TRBJ1-6|TRBV4-1
CASSQGQGPGSLHF
>-|16|TRBJ1-6|TRBV23-1
CASSQHRYSLCSPLHF
>TRBD1|17|TRBJ2-7|TRBV15
CATSSPGKGQGNYEQYF
>TRBD1|19|TRBJ1-6|TRBV10-3
CAISGGGQGLRRGDSPLHF
>TRBD2|16|TRBJ2-1|TRBV7-2
CASSTHSGGGSGEQFF
>TRBD1|14|TRBJ1-5|TRBV5-6
CASSVGTGNKPQHF
>TRBD1|15|TRBJ1-1|TRBV29-1
CSVPNRDRGNTEAFF
>TRBD1|19|TRBJ2-2|TRBV5-4
CASSSNTPGQGVITGELFF
>TRBD1|15|TRBJ1-1|TRBV10-3
CAISESPGQGTEAFF
>-|17|TRBJ1-4|TRBV1
CTSSQDPMGRGVWKLFF
>-|14|TRBJ1-1|TRBV5-1
CASSSRGDDTEAFF
>-|12|TRBJ1-2|TRBV30
CAWSVVSYGYTF
>TRBD1|13|TRBJ1-2|TRBV12-3/TRBV12-4
CASSRQGPRPYTF
>-|11|TRBJ2-3|TRBV3-1/TRBV3-2
CASSQRDTQYF
>TRBD2|15|TRBJ2-7|TRBV6-5
CASNGGLASSYEQYF
>-|13|TRBJ2-7|TRBV7-2
CASSLYRPEEQYF
>-|15|TRBJ1-1|TRBV7-6
CASSSLMGVGGEAFF
>-|14|TRBJ1-2|TRBV5-4
CASSALGEGNGYTF
>-|17|TRBJ1-5|TRBV15
CATSLDEGGLSNQPQHF
>TRBD1|16|TRBJ1-3|TRBV25-1
CASEGQGLSSGNTIYF
>-|17|TRBJ1-2|TRBV28
CASSLGTGSGLFYGYTF
>TRBD1|14|TRBJ1-6|TRBV30
CAWTGGSYNSPLHF